In its sample, the clone carrying this TCR beta chain was seen once. Antigen specificity is unknown. Corrective cardiac surgery supplied the resected thymus tissue. Donation came from healthy Finnish infants having corrective surgery for congenital heart defects. Using immunoSEQ multiplex PCR, the repertoire was profiled, and TCRdb retains in-frame clones only, with some absent. The data contain about 120,000 clones, about 95% of them seen just once; the ten biggest clones take up around 0.025%. This sample was included in a study of human thymus T cells. Notes on the study in general: Related research found strongly overlapping thymic repertoires in unrelated individuals.

Germline CDR1 and CDR2: SGHVT and SQSDAQ. Trimming at V came to 5 bases and at J to 6 bases, leaving 5 bases not matched to a gene. The length of the CDR3 is 14 residues. V is TRBV7-4 and J is TRBJ2-4, with 9 bases matching TRBD1. Sequencing was carried out using thymus tissue. The source of this sequence is a boy under two years old with a congenital heart defect but otherwise immunologically healthy. The CDR3 bases are TGTGCCAGCAGCGCTCCGGGACAGGGAAACATTCAGTACTTC. Translating it yields CASSAPGQGNIQYF.